This T cell receptor (beta chain) was recorded in a study of T cell repertoires in ileal Crohn's disease. Points from the study as a whole: All patients with clonality above 26.8% had endoscopic recurrence. Postoperative endoscopy occurred within one year, median 6.9 months.

The V end lost 0 bases, the J end lost 5 bases, and 13 bases lay between the germline ends. Looked up from germline, CDR1 is MNHNS and CDR2 is SASEGT. The CDR3 covers 15 residues. Time point indicated: neoterminal ileum biopsy at postoperative endoscopy, about 6 months after surgery. Profiled with immunoSEQ multiplex PCR; TCRdb holds only in-frame clones, not every one. The table records roughly 3,700 clones, about 70% of them present only once. Turning to this clone: Its cognate antigen is unknown.

The chain recombines TRBV6-1 with TRBJ1-2; possibly TRBD1 for D (5 bases). This TCR was sampled from an adult with Crohn's disease. What was sequenced was ileal tissue. The CDR3 DNA reads TGTGCCAGCAGTGAAGCGCGGGGGGTTGGGTATGGCTACACCTTC. It yields the protein CASSEARGVGYGYTF.